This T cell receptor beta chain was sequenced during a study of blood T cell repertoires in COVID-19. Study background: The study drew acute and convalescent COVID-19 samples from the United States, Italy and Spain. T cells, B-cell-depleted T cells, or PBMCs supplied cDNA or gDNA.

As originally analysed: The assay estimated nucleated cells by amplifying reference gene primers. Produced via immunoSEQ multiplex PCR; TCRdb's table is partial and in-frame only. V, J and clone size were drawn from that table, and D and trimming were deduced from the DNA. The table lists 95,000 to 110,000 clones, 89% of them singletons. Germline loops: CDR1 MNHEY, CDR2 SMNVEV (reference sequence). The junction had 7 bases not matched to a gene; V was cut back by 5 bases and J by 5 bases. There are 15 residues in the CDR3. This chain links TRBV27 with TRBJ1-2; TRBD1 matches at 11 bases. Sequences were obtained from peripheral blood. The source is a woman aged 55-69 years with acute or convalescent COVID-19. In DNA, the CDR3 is TGTGCCAGCAGTCCAAGGGACAGGGGGTCGTATGGCTACACCTTC. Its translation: CASSPRDRGSYGYTF.